A single sample gave rise to the 18 T cell receptor beta chains below, sequenced in a study of shared T cell receptors in the human thymus. TCRdb keeps only in-frame clones here, not all; method: immunoSEQ multiplex PCR. The data contain 540,000 or so clones, 78% of them singletons. The sample was also linked to a second study, of human thymus T cells.

The specimen sequenced was thymocytes. The source is a boy in the first two years of life with a congenital heart defect.

V is TRBV15 and J is TRBJ2-1, with 12 bases that match TRBD2. This CDR3 is built from 16 residues. The germline gives CDR1 LNHNV, CDR2 YYDKDF (reference sequence). V lost 0 bases to trimming and J lost 4 bases; unmatched junction nucleotides: 1. Written as DNA, the CDR3 is TGTGCCACCAGCAGAGATGGGACTAGCGGGTACAATGAGCAGTTCTTC. Translation: CATSRDGTSGYNEQFF.

The chain is built from TRBV5-6 and TRBJ2-7; 9 bases agree with TRBD1. The length of the CDR3 is 16 residues. V lost 1 base, J lost 3 bases, and 8 bases stayed unmatched. Germline loops: CDR1 SGHDT, CDR2 YYEEEE. The CDR3 region is CASSLKEGQGIYEQYF. The DNA for the CDR3 is TGTGCCAGCAGCTTGAAGGAGGGACAGGGAATCTACGAGCAGTACTTC.

The chain has TRBV12-5 and TRBJ2-1, with D possibly TRBD2 on 5 matching bases. Germline V CDR1 and CDR2: LGHNT, FRNRAP. Trimming pared 2 bases from V and 10 bases from J, leaving 9 bases between. The CDR3 is made up of 12 amino acids. DNA for the CDR3: TGTGCTAGTGGTTTGACGGGAAGGGAGCAGTTCTTC. Residues: CASGLTGREQFF.

Written as DNA, the CDR3 is TGTGCCAGCTCACCGGAGACAGGGGGCACCTCTCCGGGGACTGAAGCTTTCTTT. Translating gives CASSPETGGTSPGTEAFF. The V call is TRBV18, the J call TRBJ1-1; 10 nucleotides line up with TRBD1. The germline V gene has CDR1 KGHSH and CDR2 LQKENI. This CDR3 spans 18 amino acids. Losses at the gene ends were 3 bases for V and 5 bases for J; bases not matched to a gene: 15.

J is TRBJ2-7 and V is TRBV9; D not resolved. Germline assignment: CDR1 SGDLS and CDR2 YYNGEE. The CDR3 contains 14 residues. V was clipped by 2 bases and J by 5 bases, with 14 bases between them. The CDR3 region is CASSVAGLHHEQYF. In nucleotides, the CDR3 is TGTGCCAGCAGCGTCGCAGGCCTGCACCACGAGCAGTACTTC.

This CDR3 reads CASSDRLAGYNEQFF. CDR3 sequence (DNA): TGTGCCAGCAGTGACAGGCTAGCGGGGTACAATGAGCAGTTCTTC. The rearrangement links TRBV6-4 to TRBJ2-1; 9 bases line up with TRBD2. Germline values: CDR1 MRHNA, CDR2 SNTAGT. The CDR3 has 15 amino acids. J lost 4 bases, V lost 2 bases, and 3 bases had no gene match.

The chain uses TRBV7-9 and TRBJ2-7; D possibly corresponds to TRBD1 (5 bases). This CDR3 contains 16 residues. Germline V gene data show CDR1 as SEHNR and CDR2 as FQNEAQ (reference sequence). V dropped 1 base and J dropped 3 bases, with 16 bases sitting between them. The DNA for the CDR3 is TGTGCCAGCAGCTTAGTCAGGGAATCCGTTTACTACGAGCAGTACTTC. It codes for CASSLVRESVYYEQYF. Filled out from reference TRBV7-9 and TRBJ2-7, the complete variable domain reads DTGVSQNPRHKITKRGQNVTFRCDPISEHNRLYWYRQTLGQGPEFLTYFQNEAQLEKSRLLSDRFSAERPKGSFSTLEIQRTEQGDSAMYLCASSLVRESVYYEQYFGPGTRLTVT.

The chain carries TRBV7-2 and TRBJ2-7; D possibly corresponds to TRBD2 (5 bases). CDR3 size: 16 residues. Germline loops: CDR1 SGHTA, CDR2 FQGNSA. V was pared by 5 bases and J by 6 bases, with 23 bases between. The CDR3 bases are TGTGCCAGCAGCGCTAGGGAACCGGACGGAGAGGGCGAGCAGTACTTC. Residues: CASSAREPDGEGEQYF. Variable domain in full (rest from reference TRBV7-2 and TRBJ2-7): GAGVSQSPSNKVTEKGKDVELRCDPISGHTALYWYRQSLGQGLEFLIYFQGNSAPDKSGLPSDRFSAERTGGSVSTLTIQRTQQEDSAVYLCASSAREPDGEGEQYFGPGTRLTVT.

The chain recombines TRBV11-3 with TRBJ1-2; 10 bases align to TRBD1. The CDR3 consists of 13 residues. The ends lost 6 bases at V and 5 bases at J; junction bases unmatched: 3. Germline CDR1 SGHNT, CDR2 YENEEA. CDR3: CASRSGQGYGYTF. In DNA, the CDR3 is TGTGCCAGCAGATCGGGACAGGGGTATGGCTACACCTTC.

The gene calls are TRBV14 and TRBJ2-1, with 12 nucleotides matching TRBD2. The CDR3 consists of 17 residues. CDR1 is SGHDN and CDR2 is FVKESK in the germline V gene. V dropped 2 bases and J dropped 5; count of bases not matched to a gene: 7. In DNA, the CDR3 is TGTGCCAGCAGCCAACCTAGCGGGAGGGCCCCAGACAATGAGCAGTTCTTC. It specifies CASSQPSGRAPDNEQFF.

A few counts support this clone. The rearrangement joins TRBV18 to TRBJ1-1; D remains ambiguous. CDR1 and CDR2 (germline): KGHSH, LQKENI. V shed 5 bases and J shed 0 bases, with 7 bases lying between them. This CDR3 contains 13 residues. CDR3 in amino acids: CASSTEMNTEAFF. The CDR3 nucleotides are TGTGCCAGCTCAACAGAAATGAACACTGAAGCTTTCTTT.

This clone showed up just a few times. The chain employs TRBV14 and TRBJ2-7; 9 bases agree with TRBD1. The CDR3 consists of 14 residues. CDR1 and CDR2 (germline): SGHDN, FVKESK. V lost 4 bases to trimming and J lost 1 base; unmatched junction nucleotides: 2. The CDR3 DNA reads TGTGCCAGCAGCCGGGGACAGGGTTCCTACGAGCAGTACTTC. It translates to CASSRGQGSYEQYF. The variable domain in full, completed from reference TRBV14 and TRBJ2-7, reads EAGVTQFPSHSVIEKGQTVTLRCDPISGHDNLYWYRRVMGKEIKFLLHFVKESKQDESGMPNNRFLAERTGGTYSTLKVQPAELEDSGVYFCASSRGQGSYEQYFGPGTRLTVT.

The chain links TRBV14 to TRBJ2-7; 7 bases match TRBD1. CDR1 and CDR2 from the germline V gene are SGHDN and FVKESK. The V segment lost 2 bases and the J segment 1 base; nucleotides outside the gene matches: 17. CDR3 length equals 19 residues. CDR3 sequence: CASSQKHVRDRPGSYEQYF. The CDR3 coding sequence is TGTGCCAGCAGCCAAAAGCACGTCCGGGACAGACCTGGGTCCTACGAGCAGTACTTC.

The V gene is TRBV7-9, the J gene TRBJ2-7, with 8 bases fitting TRBD1. The CDR3 runs to 15 residues. J gave up 4 bases and V 3 bases, and 8 bases lay outside the gene matches. The germline gives CDR1 SEHNR, CDR2 FQNEAQ (reference sequence). CDR3 coding DNA: TGTGCCAGCAGCTTCGGGACAGGAAAAAATTACGAGCAGTACTTC. As protein: CASSFGTGKNYEQYF.

This clone was counted between two and nine times. V and J are TRBV15 and TRBJ2-7; no firm D call. Between the trimmed V and J ends, which lost 1 base and 1 base, there was a span of 2 bases. The CDR3 sequence is 12 residues long. CDR1 is LNHNV, CDR2 YYDKDF, per germline (reference sequence). Written as DNA, the CDR3 is TGTGCCACCAGCAGAGCATCCTACGAGCAGTACTTC. This sequence encodes CATSRASYEQYF. Combining the CDR3 with reference TRBV15 and TRBJ2-7 gives the whole variable domain DAMVIQNPRYQVTQFGKPVTLSCSQTLNHNVMYWYQQKSSQAPKLLFHYYDKDFNNEADTPDNFQSRRPNTSFCFLDIRSPGLGDTAMYLCATSRASYEQYFGPGTRLTVT.

V usage is TRBV5-1 and J usage is TRBJ1-1; 8 bases map to TRBD1. Trimming at V came to 0 bases and at J to 6 bases, leaving 19 bases not matched to a gene. The CDR3 runs 19 residues. CDR1 SGHRS and CDR2 YFSETQ come from the germline V gene. The CDR3 bases are TGCGCCAGCAGCTTGGTCAGTCCAGGGGGCTTTCCCCCGGGCTCTGAAGCTTTCTTT. The encoded protein is CASSLVSPGGFPPGSEAFF. The full variable domain, rest sourced from reference TRBV5-1 and TRBJ1-1, is KAGVTQTPRYLIKTRGQQVTLSCSPISGHRSVSWYQQTPGQGLQFLFEYFSETQRNKGNFPGRFSGRQFSNSRSEMNVSTLELGDSALYLCASSLVSPGGFPPGSEAFFGQGTRLTVV.

The chain is built from TRBV10-3 and TRBJ1-2; 8 bases fit TRBD1. The CDR3 has 14 residues. In germline, CDR1 is ENHRY, CDR2 SYGVKD. J lost 3 bases, V lost 10 bases, and 10 bases had no gene match. The CDR3 nucleotides read TGTGCCACCGTCCCGGGACAGGTTCACTATGGCTACACCTTC. As protein: CATVPGQVHYGYTF.

The V and J genes are TRBV5-4 and TRBJ2-2, with 8 bases aligning to TRBD1. Germline assignment: CDR1 SGHNT and CDR2 YYREEE (reference sequence). V was pared by 3 bases and J by 1 base, with 5 bases of the junction left unmatched. The CDR3 consists of 16 residues. The CDR3 sequence is CASSSPGQVNTGELFF. CDR3 sequence (DNA): TGTGCCAGCAGCTCGCCGGGACAGGTGAACACCGGGGAGCTGTTTTTT.